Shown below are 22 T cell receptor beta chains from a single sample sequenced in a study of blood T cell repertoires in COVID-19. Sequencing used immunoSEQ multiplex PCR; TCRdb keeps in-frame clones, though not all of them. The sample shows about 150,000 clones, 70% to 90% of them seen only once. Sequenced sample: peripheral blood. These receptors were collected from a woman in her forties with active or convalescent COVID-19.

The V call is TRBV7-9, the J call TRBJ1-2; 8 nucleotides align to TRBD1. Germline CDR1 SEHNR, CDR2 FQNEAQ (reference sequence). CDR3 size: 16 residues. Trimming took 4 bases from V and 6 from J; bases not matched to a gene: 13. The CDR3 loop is CASSYGASGGMDGYTF. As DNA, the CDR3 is TGTGCCAGCAGCTACGGGGCATCAGGGGGCATGGATGGCTACACCTTC.

The CDR3, as DNA: TGTGCCAGCAGTTATTGGACGGGGGGAGGCAATCAGCCCCAGCATTTT. Translation gives CASSYWTGGGNQPQHF. The genes are TRBV6-5 and TRBJ1-5, with D perhaps TRBD1 (5 bases). V was clipped by 3 bases and J by 2 bases, with 14 bases between them. This CDR3 is built from 16 residues. Germline V gene sequence: CDR1 MNHEY, CDR2 SVGAGI.

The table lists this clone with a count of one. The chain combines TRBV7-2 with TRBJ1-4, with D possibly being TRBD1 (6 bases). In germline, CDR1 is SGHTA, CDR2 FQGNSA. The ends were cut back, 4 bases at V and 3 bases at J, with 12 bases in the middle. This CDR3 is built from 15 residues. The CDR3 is CASSSTGLANEKLFF. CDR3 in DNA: TGTGCCAGCAGCTCTACAGGGTTGGCTAATGAAAAACTGTTTTTT.

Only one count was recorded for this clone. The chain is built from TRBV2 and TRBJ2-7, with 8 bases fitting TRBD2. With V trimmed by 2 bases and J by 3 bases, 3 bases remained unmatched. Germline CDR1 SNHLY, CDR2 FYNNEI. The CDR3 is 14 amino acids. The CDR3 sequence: CASSEYGTSYEQYF. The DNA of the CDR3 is TGTGCCAGCAGTGAATATGGGACTAGCTACGAGCAGTACTTC.

The CDR3 is CASSSWTGARYGYTF. In DNA, the CDR3 is TGTGCCAGCAGTTCATGGACAGGGGCTAGGTATGGCTACACCTTC. The chain couples TRBV28 to TRBJ1-2, with 9 bases matching TRBD1. The CDR3 is 15 amino acids. Trimming at V came to 4 bases and at J to 5 bases, leaving 8 bases not matched to a gene. Germline CDR1 MDHEN, CDR2 SYDVKM.

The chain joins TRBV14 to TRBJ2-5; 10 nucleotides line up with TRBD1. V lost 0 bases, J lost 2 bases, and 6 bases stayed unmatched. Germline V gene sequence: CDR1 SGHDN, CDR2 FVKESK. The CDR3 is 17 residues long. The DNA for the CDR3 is TGTGCCAGCAGCCAAGATCGACAGGGGGCCGGTCAAGAGACCCAGTACTTC. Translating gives CASSQDRQGAGQETQYF.

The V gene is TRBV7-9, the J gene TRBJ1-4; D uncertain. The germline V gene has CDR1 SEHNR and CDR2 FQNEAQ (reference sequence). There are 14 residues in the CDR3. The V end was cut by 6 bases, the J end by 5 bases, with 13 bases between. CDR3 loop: CASSRRTGNEKLFF. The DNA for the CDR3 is TGTGCCAGCAGTCGCCGGACGGGGAATGAAAAACTGTTTTTT.

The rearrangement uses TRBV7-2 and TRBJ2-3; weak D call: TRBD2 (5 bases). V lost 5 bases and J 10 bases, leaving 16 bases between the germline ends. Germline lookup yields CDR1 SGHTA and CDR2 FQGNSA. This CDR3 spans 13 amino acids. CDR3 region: CASSPDPPGAQYF. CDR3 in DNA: TGTGCCAGCAGCCCCGACCCCCCCGGGGCGCAGTATTTT.

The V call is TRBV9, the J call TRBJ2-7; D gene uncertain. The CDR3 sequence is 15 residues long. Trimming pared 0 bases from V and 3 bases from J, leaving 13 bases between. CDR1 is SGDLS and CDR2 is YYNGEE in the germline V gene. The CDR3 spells CASSVGGELLYEQYF. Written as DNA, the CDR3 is TGTGCCAGCAGCGTAGGAGGTGAGCTTCTCTACGAGCAGTACTTC.

In DNA, the CDR3 is TGTGCCAGCAGTAAGGGGACAGGGATGCAAGGGACTGAAGCTTTCTTT. This codes for CASSKGTGMQGTEAFF. The chain recombines TRBV28 with TRBJ1-1, with 9 bases matching TRBD1. V lost 5 bases to trimming and J lost 5 bases; unmatched junction nucleotides: 12. Per germline, CDR1 MDHEN and CDR2 SYDVKM. CDR3 size: 16 residues.

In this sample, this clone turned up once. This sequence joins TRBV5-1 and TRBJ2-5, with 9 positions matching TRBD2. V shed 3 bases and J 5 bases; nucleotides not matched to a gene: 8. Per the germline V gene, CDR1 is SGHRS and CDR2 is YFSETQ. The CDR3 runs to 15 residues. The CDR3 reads CASSSDSGGGETQYF. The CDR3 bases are TGCGCCAGCAGCTCGGATAGCGGGGGCGGTGAGACCCAGTACTTC.

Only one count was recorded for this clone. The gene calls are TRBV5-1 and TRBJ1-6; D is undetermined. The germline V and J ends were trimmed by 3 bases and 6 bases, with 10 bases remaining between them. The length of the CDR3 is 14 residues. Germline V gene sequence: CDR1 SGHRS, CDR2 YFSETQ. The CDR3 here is CASSSADSNSPLHF. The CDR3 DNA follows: TGCGCCAGCAGCTCGGCGGACTCTAATTCACCCCTCCACTTT.

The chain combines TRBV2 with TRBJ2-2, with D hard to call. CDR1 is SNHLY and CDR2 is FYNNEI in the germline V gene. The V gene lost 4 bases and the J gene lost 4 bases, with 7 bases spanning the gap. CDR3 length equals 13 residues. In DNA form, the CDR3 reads TGTGCCAGCAGTGTGAGAGGCACCGGGGAGCTGTTTTTT. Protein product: CASSVRGTGELFF.

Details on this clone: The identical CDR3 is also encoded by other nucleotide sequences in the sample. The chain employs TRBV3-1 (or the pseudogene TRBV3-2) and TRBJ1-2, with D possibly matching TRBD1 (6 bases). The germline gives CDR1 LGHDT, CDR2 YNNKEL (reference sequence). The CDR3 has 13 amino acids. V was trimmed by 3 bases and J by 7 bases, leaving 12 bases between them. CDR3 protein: CASSQAGEGGYTF. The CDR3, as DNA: TGTGCCAGCAGCCAGGCAGGGGAAGGTGGCTACACCTTC.

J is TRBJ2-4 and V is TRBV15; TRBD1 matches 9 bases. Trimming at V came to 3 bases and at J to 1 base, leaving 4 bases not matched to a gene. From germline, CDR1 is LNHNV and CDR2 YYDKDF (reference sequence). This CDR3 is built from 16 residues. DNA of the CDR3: TGTGCCACCAGCAGCGAAGGACAGGGGGCCAAAAACATTCAGTACTTC. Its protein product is CATSSEGQGAKNIQYF.

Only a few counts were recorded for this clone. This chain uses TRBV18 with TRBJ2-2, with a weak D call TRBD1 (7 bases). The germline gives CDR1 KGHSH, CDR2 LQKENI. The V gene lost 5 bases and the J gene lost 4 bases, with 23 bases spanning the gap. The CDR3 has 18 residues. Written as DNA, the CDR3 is TGTGCCAGCTCAACGACAAGGTATGACAGGGAGGCCACCGGGGAGCTGTTTTTT. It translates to CASSTTRYDREATGELFF.

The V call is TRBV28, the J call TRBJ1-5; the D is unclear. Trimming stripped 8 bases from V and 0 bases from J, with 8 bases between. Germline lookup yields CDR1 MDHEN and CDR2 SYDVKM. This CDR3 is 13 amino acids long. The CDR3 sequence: CASGEYSNQPQHF. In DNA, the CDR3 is TGTGCCAGCGGGGAGTATAGCAATCAGCCCCAGCATTTT.

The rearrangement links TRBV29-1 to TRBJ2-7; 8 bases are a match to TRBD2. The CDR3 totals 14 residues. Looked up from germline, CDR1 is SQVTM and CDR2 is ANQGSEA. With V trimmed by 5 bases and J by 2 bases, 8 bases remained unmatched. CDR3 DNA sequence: TGCAGCGTTCTGGCCGGGACTAGGGCCTACGAGCAGTACTTC. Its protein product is CSVLAGTRAYEQYF.

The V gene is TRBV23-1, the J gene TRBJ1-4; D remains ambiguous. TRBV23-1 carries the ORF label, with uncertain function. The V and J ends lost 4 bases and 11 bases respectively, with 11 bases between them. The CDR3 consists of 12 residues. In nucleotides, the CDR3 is TGCGCCAGCAGTCCTCAGGTCCTGAAACTGTTTTTT. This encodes CASSPQVLKLFF.

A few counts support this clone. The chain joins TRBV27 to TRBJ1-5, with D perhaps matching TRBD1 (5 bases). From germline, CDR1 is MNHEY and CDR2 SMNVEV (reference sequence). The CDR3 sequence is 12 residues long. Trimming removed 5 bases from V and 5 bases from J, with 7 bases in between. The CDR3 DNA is TGTGCCAGCAGTACAGGCGATCAGCCCCAGCATTTT. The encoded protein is CASSTGDQPQHF.

The CDR3 coding sequence is TGTGCCAGCAGCCAACTCTCTAGCGGGAGGGCCTACGAGCAGTACTTC. Protein product: CASSQLSSGRAYEQYF. The gene calls are TRBV6-2 or TRBV6-3 and TRBJ2-7; 12 bases fit TRBD2. V was clipped by 6 bases and J by 2 bases; unmatched bases: 8. This CDR3 region has 16 residues. Germline lookup yields CDR1 MNHEY and CDR2 SVGEGT.

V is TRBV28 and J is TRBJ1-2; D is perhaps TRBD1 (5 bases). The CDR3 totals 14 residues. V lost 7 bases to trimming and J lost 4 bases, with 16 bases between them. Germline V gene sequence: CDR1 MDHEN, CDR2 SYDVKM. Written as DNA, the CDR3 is TGTGCCAGCATTCAAAGTCCGGGACTCTATGGCTACACCTTC. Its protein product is CASIQSPGLYGYTF.